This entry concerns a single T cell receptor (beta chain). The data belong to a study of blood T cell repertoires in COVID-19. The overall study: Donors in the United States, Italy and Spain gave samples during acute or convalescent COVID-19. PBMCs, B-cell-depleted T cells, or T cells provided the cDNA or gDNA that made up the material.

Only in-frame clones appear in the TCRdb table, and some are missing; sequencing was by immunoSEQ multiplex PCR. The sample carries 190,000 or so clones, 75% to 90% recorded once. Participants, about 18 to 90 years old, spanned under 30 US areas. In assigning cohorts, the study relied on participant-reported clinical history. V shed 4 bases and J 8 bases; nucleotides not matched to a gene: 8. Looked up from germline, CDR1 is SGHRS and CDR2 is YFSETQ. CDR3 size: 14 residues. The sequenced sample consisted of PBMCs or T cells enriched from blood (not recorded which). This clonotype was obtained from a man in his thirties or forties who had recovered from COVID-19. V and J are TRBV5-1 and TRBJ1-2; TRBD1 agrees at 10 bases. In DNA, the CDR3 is TGCGCCAGCAGCCCGGGACAGGGGCTAGGGGGCTACACCTTC. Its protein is CASSPGQGLGGYTF.